The 20 T cell receptor beta chains presented below share a single source sample, sequenced in a study of naive and memory T cell subsets. Ligated cDNA underwent four rounds of PCR with nested alpha and beta constant region primers and SP2. TCRdb called the UMI-ligation and nested PCR reads again in MiXCR, with one record for every CDR3 protein. This table has under 35,000 distinct CDR3 sequences, less than 8.5% appearing once. Noted treatment: skin biopsy from PPD injection site in Mantoux-positive individual. The library had UMIs added by 3' ligation of an oligonucleotide to TCR cDNA. The material sequenced was skin, taken from a tuberculin skin test site. The source of these receptors is an adult in good health.

This clonotype was seen at least ten times. CDR3 coding DNA: TGTGCCAGCAGTGCCTACGAGCAGTACTTC. Residues: CASSAYEQYF. The V and J genes are TRBV6-1 and TRBJ2-7, with no clear D. Per germline, CDR1 MNHNS and CDR2 SASEGT. This CDR3 spans 10 amino acids. V was clipped by 4 bases and J by 2 bases, with 0 bases between them.

This rearrangement joins TRBV15 to TRBJ2-5; weak D call: TRBD2 (6 bases). V gave up 0 bases and J gave up 13 bases, with 15 bases separating them. Per the germline V gene, CDR1 is LNHNV and CDR2 is YYDKDF (reference sequence). This CDR3 is 13 amino acids long. In DNA, the CDR3 is TGTGCCACCAGCAGAGATTCCGTGACTAGAGCGTACTTC. This translates into CATSRDSVTRAYF.

This clonotype has at least ten counts. The rearrangement joins TRBV19 to TRBJ2-5; no clear D. Trimming shortened V by 6 bases and J by 2 bases, and 13 bases separated the two germline ends. Germline V CDR1 and CDR2: LNHDA, SQIVND (reference sequence). The length of the CDR3 is 14 residues. The CDR3 here is CASSPSGLQETQYF. The DNA for the CDR3 is TGTGCCAGTAGCCCTAGTGGGCTACAAGAGACCCAGTACTTC.

The sample holds a few counts of this clonotype. This rearrangement joins TRBV2 to TRBJ2-7; 7 nucleotides line up with TRBD1. Germline V lookup: CDR1 SNHLY, CDR2 FYNNEI. J lost 4 bases, V lost 1 base, and 7 bases had no gene match. The CDR3 has 15 amino acids. The CDR3 here is CASSEGRTGDYEQYF. CDR3 DNA sequence: TGTGCCAGCAGTGAAGGAAGGACAGGAGATTACGAGCAGTACTTC.

This clonotype was detected a few times. The CDR3 DNA reads TGTGCCAGCAGCGTAGTCCTAGCGGGATCACGCAATGAGCAGTTCTTC. Residues: CASSVVLAGSRNEQFF. The V and J genes are TRBV9 and TRBJ2-1; 9 nucleotides line up with TRBD2. The CDR3 is 16 amino acids. CDR1 and CDR2 from the germline V gene are SGDLS and YYNGEE. V lost 0 bases to trimming and J lost 6 bases; unmatched junction nucleotides: 7.

This clonotype was detected a few times. This sequence joins TRBV19 and TRBJ2-1; a possible D gene is TRBD2 (6 bases). This CDR3 has 14 amino acids. Germline assignment: CDR1 LNHDA and CDR2 SQIVND (reference sequence). The V gene lost 7 bases and the J gene lost 2 bases, with 12 bases spanning the gap. CDR3 DNA sequence: TGTGCCAGTACAGCCGGGGGACCCTACAATGAGCAGTTCTTC. Translating it yields CASTAGGPYNEQFF.

This clonotype was detected ten times or more. CDR3 bases: TGTGCCAGCAGGGGACAGGATAGGAATGAGCAGTTCTTC. Translated: CASRGQDRNEQFF. This chain links TRBV2 with TRBJ2-1, with TRBD1 identical over 8 bases. Germline trimming cut 6 bases from V and 7 bases from J; bases unmatched to any gene: 5. The CDR3 length is 13 residues. The V gene's germline CDR1 is SNHLY and CDR2 FYNNEI.

This clonotype was observed at least ten times. The chain couples TRBV4-1 to TRBJ1-1; D unresolved. The CDR3 runs to 13 residues. V shed 4 bases and J shed 3 bases, with 9 bases lying between them. Germline values: CDR1 MGHRA, CDR2 YSYEKL. The CDR3 is CASSLPRDTEAFF. The CDR3 DNA follows: TGCGCCAGCAGCCTCCCGAGGGACACTGAAGCTTTCTTT.

This clonotype has more than one count but fewer than ten. The J gene is TRBJ2-3, the V gene TRBV5-8; possibly TRBD1 for D (5 bases). Germline V gene lookup returns CDR1 SGHTS and CDR2 YDEGEE. Trimming cost V 4 bases and J 0 bases, with 12 bases left between them. The CDR3 has 15 amino acids. CDR3 in amino acids: CASSRARQSTDTQYF. As DNA, the CDR3 is TGTGCCAGCAGCCGGGCGAGACAGAGCACAGATACGCAGTATTTT. The full variable domain, its missing parts supplied by reference TRBV5-8 and TRBJ2-3, is EAGVTQSPTHLIKTRGQQATLRCSPISGHTSVYWYQQALGLGLQFLLWYDEGEERNRGNFPPRFSGRQFPNYSSELNVNALELEDSALYLCASSRARQSTDTQYFGPGTRLTVL.

Here the CDR3 reads CASSLFSGSGNQPQHF. The CDR3 bases are TGTGCCAGCAGCTTGTTCTCAGGGTCAGGCAATCAGCCCCAGCATTTT. The chain employs TRBV5-6 and TRBJ1-5, with a weak D call TRBD1 (5 bases). Germline CDR1 SGHDT, CDR2 YYEEEE. Deletions cut 1 base from V and 2 bases from J, with 13 bases between. The CDR3 covers 16 residues. The full variable domain, rest sourced from reference TRBV5-6 and TRBJ1-5, is DAGVTQSPTHLIKTRGQQVTLRCSPKSGHDTVSWYQQALGQGPQFIFQYYEEEERQRGNFPDRFSGHQFPNYSSELNVNALLLGDSALYLCASSLFSGSGNQPQHFGDGTRLSIL.

This clonotype turned up a few times. The V gene is TRBV5-1, the J gene TRBJ1-2; D is unclear. The germline gives CDR1 SGHRS, CDR2 YFSETQ. Trimming removed 1 base from V and 6 bases from J, with 16 bases in between. This CDR3 is 15 amino acids long. For the CDR3, the DNA is TGCGCCAGCAGCTTGAGAGGCGTACTAACGGATGGCTACACCTTC. Translated, it gives CASSLRGVLTDGYTF.

The V call is TRBV18, the J call TRBJ1-2; TRBD1 matches at 9 bases. In germline, CDR1 is KGHSH, CDR2 LQKENI. This CDR3 has 14 residues. The V segment lost 3 bases and the J segment 8 bases; nucleotides outside the gene matches: 7. The CDR3 here is CASSPDRGFVGYTF. CDR3 DNA sequence: TGTGCCAGCTCACCGGACAGGGGCTTCGTGGGCTACACCTTC.

The J gene is TRBJ2-3, the V gene TRBV5-1; D is uncertain. Germline assignment: CDR1 SGHRS and CDR2 YFSETQ. This CDR3 region has 12 residues. V was pared by 5 bases and J by 2 bases, with 6 bases between. CDR3 in amino acids: CASSLPTDTQYF. In DNA form, the CDR3 reads TGCGCCAGCAGTCTCCCCACAGATACGCAGTATTTT.

This clonotype was seen at least ten times. The V call is TRBV10-2, the J call TRBJ2-1; unclear D gene. CDR1 is WSHSY, CDR2 SAAADI, per germline. V lost 3 bases and J lost 5, with 11 bases in between. The CDR3 has 14 residues. The CDR3 DNA is TGCGCCAGCAGTGATACCTCCCTGGACAATGAGCAGTTCTTC. The encoded protein is CASSDTSLDNEQFF.

This clonotype appeared many times. V gene TRBV10-3 combines with J gene TRBJ1-1; 8 nucleotides align to TRBD1. The CDR3 runs to 13 residues. The germline V gene encodes CDR1 ENHRY and CDR2 SYGVKD. Trimming took 11 bases from V and 7 from J; bases not matched to a gene: 12. CDR3 residues: CAVARDRINEAFF. The CDR3 DNA reads TGTGCCGTCGCCCGGGACAGGATTAATGAAGCTTTCTTT.

In this sample, this clonotype turned up many times. The V call is TRBV29-1, the J call TRBJ2-1; no clear D gene. Between the trimmed V and J ends, which lost 3 bases and 8 bases, there was a span of 20 bases. Germline V gene data show CDR1 as SQVTM and CDR2 as ANQGSEA. The CDR3 extends over 15 amino acids. CDR3 in amino acids: CSVDSWTKGADEQFF. The CDR3 DNA reads TGCAGCGTTGATAGTTGGACGAAGGGCGCGGATGAGCAGTTCTTC.

The chain links TRBV28 to TRBJ1-2; the match to TRBD1 covers 9 bases. This CDR3 has 15 amino acids. Germline loops: CDR1 MDHEN, CDR2 SYDVKM. V was clipped by 6 bases and J by 4 bases; unmatched bases: 9. The CDR3 DNA sequence: TGTGCCAGCAGACTGGACAGGGGACGGAGCTATGGCTACACCTTC. It specifies CASRLDRGRSYGYTF.

This clonotype was seen ten or more times. The J gene is TRBJ1-1, the V gene TRBV19; D call uncertain. CDR3 size: 13 residues. The ends were cut back, 7 bases at V and 4 bases at J, with 13 bases in the middle. Per germline, CDR1 LNHDA and CDR2 SQIVND (reference sequence). CDR3 sequence: CASNSEPATEAFF. In nucleotides, the CDR3 is TGTGCCAGTAACTCCGAACCAGCCACTGAAGCTTTCTTT.

The chain has TRBV11-1 and TRBJ1-1; the D gene is possibly TRBD1 (6 bases). Trimming took off 4 bases at V and 7 bases at J, with 13 bases between the two ends. CDR3 length equals 13 residues. CDR1 and CDR2 (germline): SGHAT, FQDESV (reference sequence). Here the CDR3 DNA reads TGTGCCAGCAGCTACAGGGATGGTGGTGAAGCTTTCTTT. Translating it yields CASSYRDGGEAFF.

This clonotype appeared many times. V is TRBV5-1 and J is TRBJ2-2, with no clear D. Germline lookup yields CDR1 SGHRS and CDR2 YFSETQ. The CDR3 extends over 12 amino acids. V was cut by 5 bases and J by 3 bases, with 5 bases left in between. For the CDR3, the DNA is TGCGCCAGCAGATCACACACCGGGGAGCTGTTTTTT. It encodes CASRSHTGELFF.